This T cell receptor beta chain is from a study of cytomegalovirus exposure and HLA in healthy donors. Study-wide points: A missense variant in DCLRE1C was later tied to TCR beta V- and J-gene trimming.

Worth noting for this clone: The target antigen is unknown.

Trimming shortened V by 10 bases and J by 5 bases, and 14 bases separated the two germline ends. CDR1 and CDR2 (germline): LNHDA, SQIVND (reference sequence). The CDR3 loop spans 12 amino acids. The PCR ran on 60 Vbeta and 13 Jbeta primers. Libraries were prepared by immunoSEQ multiplex PCR; TCRdb keeps only in-frame clonotypes and omits some of them. The sample contains around 130,000 clones, more than 8% of which appear only once. This chain joins TRBV19 and TRBJ1-1, with D tentatively TRBD1 (5 bases). Sequencing was done on a sample of PBMCs. The receptor's source is a man aged 40-55 years in good health and CMV-seronegative. The CDR3 coding sequence is TGTGCCACCCAGGGCTGGTTAACTGAAGCTTTCTTT. Amino acids: CATQGWLTEAFF.